Listed here is a single T cell receptor (beta chain). Its antigen is unidentified. The data were obtained in a study of identifying expanded T cells in peripheral blood. Clones were sequenced by immunoSEQ multiplex PCR, and TCRdb holds only the in-frame ones, with some missing. Of approximately 120,000 clones in the sample, around 89% are singletons; the top ten hold 7% to 9%. Study-wide points: Variance in clone template counts between approximately 2-week samples significantly increased with total template count across all healthy donors.

During the collection period, no donor immune events like infections were recorded. This CDR3 region has 17 residues. CDR1 is SGHTA and CDR2 is FQGNSA in the germline V gene. Germline trimming cut 5 bases from V and 4 bases from J; bases unmatched to any gene: 14. The clonotype was recovered from a person aged 18 to 75 in good health. The sequenced material came from blood. The genes are TRBV7-2 and TRBJ2-1, with 7 bases aligning to TRBD1. The CDR3 loop reads CASSPAVGGGGYNEQFF. CDR3 nucleotide sequence: TGTGCCAGCAGCCCAGCGGTAGGGGGCGGAGGATACAATGAGCAGTTCTTC.